This section outlines one TCR beta chain sequence together with its context. Its antigen is not known. The sample is drawn from a study of beta chain features in type 1 diabetes. General study results and limits: TCRB CDR3s were moderately but significantly shorter in Type 1 diabetes patients in all four CD4+ subsets.

CDR3 length equals 13 residues. Between the trimmed V and J ends, which lost 6 bases and 5 bases, there was a span of 13 bases. Per the germline V gene, CDR1 is MNHEY and CDR2 is SVGAGI. The isolated RNA, all of it, was reverse transcribed, so expressed TCRB transcripts were what got sequenced. TCRdb's copy holds only in-frame clones and misses some; the assay was immunoSEQ multiplex PCR. The table has 130,000 or so clones, 16% seen once. The sample comprised central memory CD4+ T cells from blood. This chain links TRBV6-5 with TRBJ1-1; D gene ambiguous. This receptor was identified in a man aged 25 to 45 with type 1 diabetes. CDR3 coding DNA: TGTGCCAGCAGGCAGGCGGGAGGGACTGAAGCTTTCTTT. Translation gives CASRQAGGTEAFF.